This TCR beta chain was retrieved from a study of blood T cell repertoires in COVID-19. TCRdb's copy holds only in-frame clones and misses some; the assay was immunoSEQ multiplex PCR. The table shows about 150,000 clones, with more than 85% occurring only once. Trimming cost V 2 bases and J 6 bases, with 17 bases left between them. Germline assignment: CDR1 MDHEN and CDR2 SYDVKM. There are 16 residues in the CDR3. The sequence came from a woman in her sixties or seventies with acute or convalescent COVID-19. The sequencing input was peripheral blood. V usage is TRBV28 and J usage is TRBJ1-3; D unresolved. The CDR3 is CASSLPPGSGENTIYF. The DNA of the CDR3 is TGTGCCAGCAGTTTACCTCCTGGGTCAGGTGAAAACACCATATATTTT.